The source of this TCR beta chain is a study of PD-1 blockade in classical Hodgkin lymphoma. Study-wide points: Underlying causes for the observed repertoire differences were not defined, possibly disease activity or prior therapy.

For this clone: Its specificity is not known.

Indicated time point: newly diagnosed, previously untreated cHL patient sample. Magnetic negative selection, applied to thawed PBMCs, was used to isolate the CD8+ T cells. TCRdb keeps only in-frame clones here, not all; method: immunoSEQ multiplex PCR. The table shows 12,000 to 15,000 clones, with roughly nine tenths occurring only once. The receptor comes from a human donor with classical Hodgkin lymphoma. Source material: CD8+ T cells from blood.

CDR3 region: CASSSLGQGGHEQYF. The CDR3, as DNA: TGTGCCAGCAGCTCATTGGGACAGGGAGGCCACGAGCAGTACTTC. This chain connects TRBV7-8 to TRBJ2-7; 9 bases match TRBD1. V lost 4 bases to trimming and J lost 5 bases; unmatched junction nucleotides: 9. The CDR3 is 15 amino acids. The germline V gene encodes CDR1 SGHVS and CDR2 FQNEAQ.